One sample yielded the 10 T cell receptor beta chains listed below, sequenced in a study of blood T cell repertoires in COVID-19. Sequenced by immunoSEQ multiplex PCR; TCRdb stores in-frame clones only, minus some. The sample has about 200,000 clones, about 85% seen once; the top ten hold 6% to 9.5%. Sequenced: peripheral blood. These receptors all stem from an elderly woman with acute or convalescent COVID-19.

The sample holds a few counts of this clone. The rearrangement links TRBV7-9 to TRBJ2-5; D perhaps matches TRBD2 (6 bases). Germline loops: CDR1 SEHNR, CDR2 FQNEAQ (reference sequence). The CDR3 consists of 15 residues. V was shortened by 5 bases and J by 5 bases, with 18 bases between the two germline ends. The CDR3, as DNA: TGTGCCAGCAGCCCCCCTCGAGGGAGGTTGGAGACCCAGTACTTC. It yields the protein CASSPPRGRLETQYF.

The chain combines TRBV5-5 with TRBJ2-7; D possibly corresponds to TRBD2 (5 bases). This CDR3 has 18 residues. Germline V CDR1 and CDR2: SGHKS, YYEKEE (reference sequence). The ends were cut back, 0 bases at V and 0 bases at J, with 19 bases in the middle. The CDR3 is CASSLDGDKHSSSYEQYF. The CDR3 DNA reads as TGTGCCAGCAGCTTGGACGGGGATAAACACTCGAGCTCCTACGAGCAGTACTTC.

The chain employs TRBV9 and TRBJ2-1; 12 bases fit TRBD2. The CDR3 extends over 16 amino acids. J lost 7 bases, V lost 3 bases, and 8 bases had no gene match. Per germline, CDR1 SGDLS and CDR2 YYNGEE. The CDR3 loop is CASSETGTSGFNEQFF. The CDR3 nucleotides are TGTGCCAGCAGCGAGACCGGGACTAGCGGGTTTAATGAGCAGTTCTTC.

The V call is TRBV18, the J call TRBJ2-5; the match to TRBD2 covers 7 bases. This CDR3 has 16 residues. From germline, CDR1 is KGHSH and CDR2 LQKENI. With V trimmed by 2 bases and J by 3 bases, 9 bases remained unmatched. The CDR3 bases are TGTGCCAGCTCACCAAGGGAGGGGTACAAGGAAGAGACCCAGTACTTC. It is translated as CASSPREGYKEETQYF.

On this clone: Germline is not matched at one junction end, which may reflect a read error. This rearrangement joins TRBV12-5 to TRBJ2-7; D perhaps matches TRBD1 (5 bases). This CDR3 is 13 amino acids long. Germline V gene data show CDR1 as LGHNT and CDR2 as FRNRAP. The CDR3 DNA reads TGTGCTAGTGGTTTGGAACCCATGACAGAAAGGAGCTTC. Residues: CASGLEPMTERSF.

The chain carries TRBV5-6 and TRBJ2-3; TRBD2 matches 8 bases. The CDR3 spans 15 residues. Germline CDR1 is SGHDT and CDR2 is YYEEEE. V lost 3 bases and J lost 6; bases outside the gene matches: 9. The CDR3 spells CASSYSGTSGDTQYF. Written as DNA, the CDR3 is TGTGCCAGCAGCTATAGCGGGACTTCTGGGGATACGCAGTATTTT.

The chain uses TRBV2 and TRBJ1-5; perhaps TRBD1 as D (6 bases). CDR3 length: 14 residues. From germline, CDR1 is SNHLY and CDR2 FYNNEI. V was cut by 7 bases and J by 3 bases, with 13 bases left in between. DNA for the CDR3: TGTGCCAGCAATATCGGACAGTACAATCAGCCCCAGCATTTT. It specifies CASNIGQYNQPQHF.

The rearrangement joins TRBV6-5 to TRBJ1-2, with 7 bases fitting TRBD1. The CDR3 is made up of 15 amino acids. Germline V CDR1 and CDR2: MNHEY, SVGAGI. V gave up 5 bases and J gave up 4 bases; unmatched junction bases: 10. The CDR3 region has the DNA TGTGCCAGCAGTCAGACCGGACAGGTCTCCTATGGCTACACCTTC. Its translation is CASSQTGQVSYGYTF.

The chain carries TRBV5-1 and TRBJ2-3; possibly TRBD1 for D (5 bases). V lost 2 bases to trimming and J lost 0 bases, with 13 bases between them. Germline V gives CDR1 SGHRS, CDR2 YFSETQ. The CDR3 spans 16 residues. CDR3 amino acids: CASSFLTASSTDTQYF. DNA for the CDR3: TGCGCCAGCAGCTTTTTGACAGCCTCTAGCACAGATACGCAGTATTTT.

V and J are TRBV5-1 and TRBJ1-2; 9 bases match TRBD1. The CDR3 sequence is 14 residues long. V shed 4 bases, J shed 4 bases, and the junction held 5 bases outside the gene matches. Germline values: CDR1 SGHRS, CDR2 YFSETQ. CDR3 DNA sequence: TGCGCCAGCAGCGTTTTGACAGGGGGCTATGGCTACACCTTC. This codes for CASSVLTGGYGYTF.